The 2 T cell receptor beta chains presented below share a single source sample, sequenced in a study of cytomegalovirus exposure and HLA in healthy donors. PCR primers comprised 60 Vbeta and 13 Jbeta primers. Sequenced by immunoSEQ multiplex PCR; TCRdb stores in-frame clones only, minus some. This table lists approximately 50,000 clones. Material: PBMCs. These receptors all come from a female donor in good health and CMV-seronegative.

The J gene is TRBJ2-7, the V gene TRBV5-6; TRBD1 matches at 9 bases. Trimming at V came to 3 bases and at J to 0 bases, leaving 7 bases not matched to a gene. Germline values: CDR1 SGHDT, CDR2 YYEEEE. CDR3 length equals 16 residues. CDR3 DNA sequence: TGTGCCAGCAGCTCACCGGGACAGGGTGCCTCCTACGAGCAGTACTTC. It yields the protein CASSSPGQGASYEQYF.

The chain joins TRBV6-5 to TRBJ1-2; tentatively, D is TRBD1 (5 bases). From germline, CDR1 is MNHEY and CDR2 SVGAGI. Trimming pared 6 bases from V and 8 bases from J, leaving 13 bases between. The CDR3 is made up of 12 amino acids. The CDR3 here is CASSSRGGGYTF. The DNA of the CDR3 is TGTGCCAGCAGCTCTCGCGGGGGAGGCTACACCTTC.